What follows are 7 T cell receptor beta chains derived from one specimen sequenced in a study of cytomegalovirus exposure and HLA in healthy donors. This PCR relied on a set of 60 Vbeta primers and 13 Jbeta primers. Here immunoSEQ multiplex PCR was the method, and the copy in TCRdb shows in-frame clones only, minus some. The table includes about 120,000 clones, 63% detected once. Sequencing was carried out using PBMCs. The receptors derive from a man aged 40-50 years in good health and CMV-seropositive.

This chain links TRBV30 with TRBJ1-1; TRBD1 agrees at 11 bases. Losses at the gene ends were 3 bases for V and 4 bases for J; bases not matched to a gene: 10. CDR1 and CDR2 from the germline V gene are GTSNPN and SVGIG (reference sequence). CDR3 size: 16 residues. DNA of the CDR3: TGTGCCTGGAGCCCACCGGGACAGGGGGTGTTCACTGAAGCTTTCTTT. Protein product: CAWSPPGQGVFTEAFF. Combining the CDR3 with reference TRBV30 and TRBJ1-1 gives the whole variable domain SQTIHQWPATLVQPVGSPLSLECTVEGTSNPNLYWYRQAAGRGLQLLFYSVGIGQISSEVPQNLSASRPQDRQFILSSKKLLLSDSGFYLCAWSPPGQGVFTEAFFGQGTRLTVV.

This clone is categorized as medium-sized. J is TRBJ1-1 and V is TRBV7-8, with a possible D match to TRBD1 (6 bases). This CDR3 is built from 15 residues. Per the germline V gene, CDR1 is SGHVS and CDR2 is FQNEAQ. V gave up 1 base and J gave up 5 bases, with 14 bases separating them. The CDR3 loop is CASSLGGRGYTEAFF. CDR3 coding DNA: TGTGCCAGCAGCTTAGGTGGCAGGGGATATACTGAAGCTTTCTTT.

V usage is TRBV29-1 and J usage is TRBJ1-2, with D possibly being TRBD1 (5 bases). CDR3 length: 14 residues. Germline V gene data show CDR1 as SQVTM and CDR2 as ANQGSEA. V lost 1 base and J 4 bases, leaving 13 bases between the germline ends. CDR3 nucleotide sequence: TGCAGCGTTGAAGTTGGCTGGGGCAGCTATGGCTACACCTTC. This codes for CSVEVGWGSYGYTF.

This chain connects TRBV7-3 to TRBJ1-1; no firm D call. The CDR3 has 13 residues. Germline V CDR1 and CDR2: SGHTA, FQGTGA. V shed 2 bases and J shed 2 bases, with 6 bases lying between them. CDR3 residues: CASSLSDNTEAFF. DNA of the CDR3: TGTGCCAGCAGCTTATCAGATAACACTGAAGCTTTCTTT.

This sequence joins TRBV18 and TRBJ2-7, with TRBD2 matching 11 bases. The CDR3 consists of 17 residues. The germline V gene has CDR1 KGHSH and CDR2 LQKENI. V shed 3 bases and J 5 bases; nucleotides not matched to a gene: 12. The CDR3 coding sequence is TGTGCCAGCTCACCCGTTCTAGCGGGGGGCACGCGGGACGAGCAGTACTTC. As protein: CASSPVLAGGTRDEQYF.

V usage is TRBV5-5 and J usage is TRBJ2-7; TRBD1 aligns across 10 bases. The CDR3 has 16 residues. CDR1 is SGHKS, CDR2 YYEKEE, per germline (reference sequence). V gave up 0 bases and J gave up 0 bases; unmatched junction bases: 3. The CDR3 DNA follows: TGTGCCAGCAGCTTGGATGACAGGGGGCTCTCCTACGAGCAGTACTTC. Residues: CASSLDDRGLSYEQYF.

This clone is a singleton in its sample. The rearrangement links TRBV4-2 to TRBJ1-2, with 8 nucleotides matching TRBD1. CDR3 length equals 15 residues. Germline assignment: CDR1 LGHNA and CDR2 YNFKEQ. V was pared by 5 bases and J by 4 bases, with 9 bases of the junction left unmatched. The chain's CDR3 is CASSTGGRGIYGYTF. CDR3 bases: TGTGCCAGCAGCACAGGGGGAAGGGGTATCTATGGCTACACCTTC.